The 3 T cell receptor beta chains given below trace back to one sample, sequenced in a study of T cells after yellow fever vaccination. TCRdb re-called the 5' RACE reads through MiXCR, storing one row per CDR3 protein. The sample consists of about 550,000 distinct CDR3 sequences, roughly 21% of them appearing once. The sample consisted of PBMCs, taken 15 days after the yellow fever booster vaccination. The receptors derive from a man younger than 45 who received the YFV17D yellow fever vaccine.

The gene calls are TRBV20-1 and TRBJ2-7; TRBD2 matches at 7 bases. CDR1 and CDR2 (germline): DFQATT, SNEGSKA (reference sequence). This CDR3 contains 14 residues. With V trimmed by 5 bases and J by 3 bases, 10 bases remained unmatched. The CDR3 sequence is CSAPGGGLNYEQYF. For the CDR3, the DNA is TGCAGTGCTCCGGGCGGGGGACTGAACTACGAGCAGTACTTC.

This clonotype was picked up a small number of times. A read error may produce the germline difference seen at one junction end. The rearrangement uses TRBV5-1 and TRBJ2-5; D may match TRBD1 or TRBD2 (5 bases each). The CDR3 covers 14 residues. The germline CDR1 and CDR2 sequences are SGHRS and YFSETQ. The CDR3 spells CASSLDRGEETQYF. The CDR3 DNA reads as TGTGCCAGCAGCTTAGATAGAGGGGAAGAGACCCAGTACTTC.

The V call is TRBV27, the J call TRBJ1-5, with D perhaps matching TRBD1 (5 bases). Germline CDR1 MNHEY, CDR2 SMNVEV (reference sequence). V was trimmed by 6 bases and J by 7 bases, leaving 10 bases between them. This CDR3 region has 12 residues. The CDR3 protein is CASSSSGQPQHF. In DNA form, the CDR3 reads TGTGCCAGCAGCTCCTCAGGGCAGCCCCAGCATTTT.